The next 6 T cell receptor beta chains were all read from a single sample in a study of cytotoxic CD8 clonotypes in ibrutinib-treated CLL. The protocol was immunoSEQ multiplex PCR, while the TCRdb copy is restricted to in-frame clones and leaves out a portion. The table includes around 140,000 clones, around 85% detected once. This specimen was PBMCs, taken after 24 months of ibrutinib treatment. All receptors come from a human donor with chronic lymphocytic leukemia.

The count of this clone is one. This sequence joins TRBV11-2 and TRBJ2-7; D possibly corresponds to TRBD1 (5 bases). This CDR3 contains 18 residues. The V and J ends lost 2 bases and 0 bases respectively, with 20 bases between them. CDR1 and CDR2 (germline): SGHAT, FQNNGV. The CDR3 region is CASSLIRRPGASSYEQYF. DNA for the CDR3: TGTGCCAGCAGCTTAATAAGGCGACCTGGGGCCAGCTCCTACGAGCAGTACTTC.

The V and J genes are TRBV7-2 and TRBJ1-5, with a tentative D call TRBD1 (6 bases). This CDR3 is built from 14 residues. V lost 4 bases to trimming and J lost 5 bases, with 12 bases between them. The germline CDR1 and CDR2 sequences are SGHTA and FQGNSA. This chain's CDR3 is CASSSDSSYQPQHF. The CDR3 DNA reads TGTGCCAGCAGCTCGGACAGTAGTTATCAGCCCCAGCATTTT. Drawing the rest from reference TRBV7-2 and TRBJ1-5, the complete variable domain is GAGVSQSPSNKVTEKGKDVELRCDPISGHTALYWYRQSLGQGLEFLIYFQGNSAPDKSGLPSDRFSAERTGGSVSTLTIQRTQQEDSAVYLCASSSDSSYQPQHFGDGTRLSIL.

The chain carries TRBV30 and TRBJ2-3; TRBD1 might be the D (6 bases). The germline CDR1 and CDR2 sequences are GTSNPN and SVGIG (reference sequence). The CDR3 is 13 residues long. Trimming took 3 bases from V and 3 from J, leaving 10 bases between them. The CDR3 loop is CAWRGANTDTQYF. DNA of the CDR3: TGTGCCTGGAGGGGGGCCAATACAGATACGCAGTATTTT.

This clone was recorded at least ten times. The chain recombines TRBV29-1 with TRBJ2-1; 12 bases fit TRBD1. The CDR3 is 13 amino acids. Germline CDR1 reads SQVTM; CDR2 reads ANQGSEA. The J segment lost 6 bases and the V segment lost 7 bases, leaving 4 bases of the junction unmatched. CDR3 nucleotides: TGCAGCGCCGGGACAGGGGGCTTCAATGAGCAGTTCTTC. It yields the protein CSAGTGGFNEQFF.

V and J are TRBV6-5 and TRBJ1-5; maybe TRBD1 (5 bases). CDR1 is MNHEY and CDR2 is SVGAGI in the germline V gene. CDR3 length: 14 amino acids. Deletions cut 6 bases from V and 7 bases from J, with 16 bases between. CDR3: CASSSLGARQPQHF. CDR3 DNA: TGTGCCAGCAGCTCCCTCGGGGCTAGACAGCCCCAGCATTTT.

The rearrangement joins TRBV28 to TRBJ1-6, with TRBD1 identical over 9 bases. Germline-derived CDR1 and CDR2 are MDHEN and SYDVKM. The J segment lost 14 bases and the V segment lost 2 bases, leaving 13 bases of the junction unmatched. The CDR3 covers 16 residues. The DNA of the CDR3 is TGTGCCAGCAGTTTAGCGACAGGGGGTTCCCTATTGGCCCTCCACTTT. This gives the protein CASSLATGGSLLALHF.